This T cell receptor beta chain derives from a study of blood T cell repertoires in COVID-19. Original handling: Amplification of reference gene primers provided the estimated nucleated cell counts. Sequencing was performed with immunoSEQ multiplex PCR; in TCRdb, only in-frame clones are kept and a portion is missing. V, J and clone size are those of that table, while D and trimming were read from the DNA. The sample holds over 200,000 clones; about 89% are singletons and the top ten take about 6%. V was cut by 3 bases and J by 0 bases, with 8 bases left in between. This CDR3 is 14 amino acids long. Germline V gene lookup returns CDR1 LNHDA and CDR2 SQIVND (reference sequence).

Sequencing was done on a sample of peripheral blood. The clonotype originates from a man in his sixties who had recovered from COVID-19. The chain uses TRBV19 and TRBJ1-1; the D is unclear. The CDR3 sequence is CASSIRGLNTEAFF. CDR3 sequence (DNA): TGTGCCAGTAGTATCCGCGGGTTGAACACTGAAGCTTTCTTT.